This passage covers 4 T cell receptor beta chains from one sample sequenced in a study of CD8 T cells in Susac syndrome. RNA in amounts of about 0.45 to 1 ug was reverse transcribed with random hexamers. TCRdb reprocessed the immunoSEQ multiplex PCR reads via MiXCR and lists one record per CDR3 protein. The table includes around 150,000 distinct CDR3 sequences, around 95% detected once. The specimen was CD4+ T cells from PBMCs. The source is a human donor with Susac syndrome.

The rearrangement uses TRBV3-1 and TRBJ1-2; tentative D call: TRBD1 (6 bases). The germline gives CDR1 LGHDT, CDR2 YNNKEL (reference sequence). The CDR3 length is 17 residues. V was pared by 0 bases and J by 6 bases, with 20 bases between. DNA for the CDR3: TGTGCCAGCAGCCAAGATGGTGGAGGGGGAGTCTCTGATGGCTACACCTTC. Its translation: CASSQDGGGGVSDGYTF.

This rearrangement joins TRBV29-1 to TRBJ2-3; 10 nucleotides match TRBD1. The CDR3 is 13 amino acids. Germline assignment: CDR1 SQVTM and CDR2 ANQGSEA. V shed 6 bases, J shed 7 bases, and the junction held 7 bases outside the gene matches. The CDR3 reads CSVGGQGLYTQYF. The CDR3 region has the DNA TGCAGCGTCGGGGGACAGGGGTTATATACGCAGTATTTT.

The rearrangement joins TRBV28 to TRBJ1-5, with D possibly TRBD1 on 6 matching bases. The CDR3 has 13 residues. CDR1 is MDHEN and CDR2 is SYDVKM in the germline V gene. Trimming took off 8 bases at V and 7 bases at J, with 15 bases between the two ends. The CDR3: CASGPQGVQPQHF. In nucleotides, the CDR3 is TGTGCCAGCGGACCACAGGGTGTCCAGCCCCAGCATTTT.

The CDR3 here is CSARVPTLSGLFF. DNA of the CDR3: TGCAGTGCTAGAGTCCCGACTTTGTCCGGGCTGTTTTTT. This rearrangement joins TRBV20-1 to TRBJ2-2, with no clear D. The germline V and J ends were trimmed by 1 base and 13 bases, with 16 bases remaining between them. This CDR3 comprises 13 residues. Germline V CDR1 and CDR2: DFQATT, SNEGSKA (reference sequence).